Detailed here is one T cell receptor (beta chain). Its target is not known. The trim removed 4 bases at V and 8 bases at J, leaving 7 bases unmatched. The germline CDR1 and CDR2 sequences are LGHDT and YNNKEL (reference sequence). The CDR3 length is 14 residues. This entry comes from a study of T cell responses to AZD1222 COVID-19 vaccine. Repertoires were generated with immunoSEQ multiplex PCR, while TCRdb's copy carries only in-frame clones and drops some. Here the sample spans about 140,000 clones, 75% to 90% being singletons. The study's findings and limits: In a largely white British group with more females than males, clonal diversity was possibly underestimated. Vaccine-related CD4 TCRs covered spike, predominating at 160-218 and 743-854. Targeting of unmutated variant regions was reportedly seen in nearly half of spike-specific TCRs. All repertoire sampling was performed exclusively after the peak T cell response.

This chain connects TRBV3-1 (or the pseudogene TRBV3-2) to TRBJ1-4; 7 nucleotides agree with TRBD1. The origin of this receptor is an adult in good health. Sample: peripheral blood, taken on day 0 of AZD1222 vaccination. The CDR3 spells CASSRQGVGEKLFF. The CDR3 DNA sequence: TGTGCCAGCAGCCGACAGGGAGTAGGGGAAAAACTGTTTTTT.